The 11 T cell receptor beta chains reported below all come from one sample, sequenced in a study of blood T cell repertoires in COVID-19. Profiling relied on immunoSEQ multiplex PCR, and the TCRdb table lists in-frame clones only, not all of them. In the table there are under 250,000 clones, roughly 85% of which are singletons. The source material was peripheral blood. The receptors shown here come from a man in his fifties or sixties who had recovered from COVID-19.

The genes are TRBV18 and TRBJ2-1, with 12 nucleotides matching TRBD1. Per the germline V gene, CDR1 is KGHSH and CDR2 is LQKENI. This CDR3 has 18 residues. The ends lost 3 bases at V and 1 base at J; junction bases unmatched: 7. CDR3 DNA: TGTGCCAGCTCACCTGGGACAGGGGGCTTGGGGTCCTACAATGAGCAGTTCTTC. It translates to CASSPGTGGLGSYNEQFF. Based on the CDR3 plus reference TRBV18 and TRBJ2-1, the full variable domain is NAGVMQNPRHLVRRRGQEARLRCSPMKGHSHVYWYRQLPEEGLKFMVYLQKENIIDESGMPKERFSAEFPKEGPSILRIQQVVRGDSAAYFCASSPGTGGLGSYNEQFFGPGTRLTVL.

The chain recombines TRBV3-1 (or the pseudogene TRBV3-2) with TRBJ1-5; a weak D match, TRBD1 (6 bases). Germline CDR1 reads LGHDT; CDR2 reads YNNKEL (reference sequence). Trimming pared 0 bases from V and 4 bases from J, leaving 10 bases between. The CDR3 is 15 residues long. The CDR3 nucleotides are TGTGCCAGCAGCCAAGATGGACAGATTAATCAGCCCCAGCATTTT. It translates to CASSQDGQINQPQHF.

V is TRBV9 and J is TRBJ2-6; 10 positions agree with TRBD1. This CDR3 region has 17 residues. Unmatched junction bases numbered 6, after V lost 4 bases and J lost 2 bases. Germline V gives CDR1 SGDLS, CDR2 YYNGEE. This chain's CDR3 is CASSPLTGGAGANVLTF. CDR3 nucleotides: TGTGCCAGCAGCCCACTGACAGGGGGCGCTGGGGCCAACGTCCTGACTTTC. Supplemented by reference TRBV9 and TRBJ2-6, the full variable domain reads DSGVTQTPKHLITATGQRVTLRCSPRSGDLSVYWYQQSLDQGLQFLIQYYNGEERAKGNILERFSAQQFPDLHSELNLSSLELGDSALYFCASSPLTGGAGANVLTFGAGSRLTVL.

The chain carries TRBV28 and TRBJ1-5; D is uncertain. The CDR3 runs 15 residues. CDR1 is MDHEN and CDR2 is SYDVKM in the germline V gene. V lost 6 bases to trimming and J lost 4 bases, with 16 bases between them. As DNA, the CDR3 is TGTGCCAGCAGGACGGGAGGTATTTGGAATCAGCCCCAGCATTTT. Protein sequence: CASRTGGIWNQPQHF.

This clone was recorded only once. The CDR3 sequence: CASSLGGRETQYF. The DNA for the CDR3 is TGTGCCAGCAGCTTAGGGGGGCGTGAGACCCAGTACTTC. The chain employs TRBV11-3 and TRBJ2-5; D might be TRBD1 (6 bases). V dropped 1 base and J dropped 5 bases, with 8 bases sitting between them. Germline CDR1 reads SGHNT; CDR2 reads YENEEA. CDR3 size: 13 residues.

This chain connects TRBV7-8 to TRBJ1-3; D gene uncertain. CDR1 and CDR2 (germline): SGHVS, FQNEAQ. V was clipped by 5 bases and J by 0 bases, with 14 bases between them. This CDR3 comprises 16 residues. The CDR3 here is CASSPPGFSSGNTIYF. The CDR3 coding sequence is TGTGCCAGCAGCCCCCCGGGGTTCAGCTCTGGAAACACCATATATTTT.

This clone was recorded a few times. The chain links TRBV27 to TRBJ2-2; D not resolved. Germline-derived CDR1 and CDR2 are MNHEY and SMNVEV (reference sequence). V lost 0 bases, J lost 0 bases, and 8 bases lay in between. The CDR3 contains 16 residues. In nucleotides, the CDR3 is TGTGCCAGCAGTTTATCTTACAGAGCGAACACCGGGGAGCTGTTTTTT. Its translation: CASSLSYRANTGELFF.

The table lists this clone with a few counts. The rearrangement uses TRBV19 and TRBJ1-5; maybe TRBD1 (6 bases). Germline V gene data show CDR1 as LNHDA and CDR2 as SQIVND (reference sequence). Between the trimmed V and J ends, which lost 4 bases and 0 bases, there was a span of 19 bases. The CDR3 runs to 18 residues. The CDR3 is CASSTEKLQGYSNQPQHF. The CDR3 coding sequence is TGTGCCAGTAGTACTGAAAAACTCCAGGGGTATAGCAATCAGCCCCAGCATTTT.

This clone has only one observation. This sequence joins TRBV30 and TRBJ1-5, with unresolved D. Germline CDR1 is GTSNPN and CDR2 is SVGIG (reference sequence). CDR3 length equals 15 residues. V lost 3 bases and J lost 6, with 18 bases in between. CDR3 nucleotides: TGTGCCTGGAGCCCCGGGAGGGTGCGAAGTCAGCCCCAGCATTTT. It specifies CAWSPGRVRSQPQHF.

This clone was counted a few times. The chain carries TRBV27 and TRBJ2-7; 9 nucleotides agree with TRBD1. The junction had 13 bases not matched to a gene; V was cut back by 3 bases and J by 4 bases. The CDR3 is made up of 17 amino acids. Looked up from germline, CDR1 is MNHEY and CDR2 is SMNVEV (reference sequence). This CDR3 is CASSFFVGDRAGYEQYF. CDR3 nucleotides: TGTGCCAGCAGTTTCTTTGTCGGGGACAGGGCGGGATACGAGCAGTACTTC.

This chain joins TRBV19 and TRBJ1-3, with no clear D. The CDR3 has 13 amino acids. V was pared by 6 bases and J by 0 bases, with 6 bases between. Germline values: CDR1 LNHDA, CDR2 SQIVND (reference sequence). The CDR3 loop is CASRISSGNTIYF. As DNA, the CDR3 is TGTGCCAGTAGGATCAGCTCTGGAAACACCATATATTTT.